A single sample gave rise to the 3 T cell receptor beta chains below, sequenced in a study of cytomegalovirus exposure and HLA in healthy donors. 60 Vbeta and 13 Jbeta primers were used in PCR. The protocol was immunoSEQ multiplex PCR, while the TCRdb copy is restricted to in-frame clones and leaves out a portion. The table shows roughly 160,000 clones, with roughly 85% occurring only once. Input material: PBMCs. The receptors were sampled from a woman between 45 and 65 years old in good health and CMV-seronegative.

This clone has only a few counts. The chain employs TRBV7-3 and TRBJ2-1; no clear D gene. Looked up from germline, CDR1 is SGHTA and CDR2 is FQGTGA. The CDR3 extends over 11 amino acids. V lost 5 bases and J 6 bases, leaving 5 bases between the germline ends. In DNA, the CDR3 is TGTGCCAGCAGCCCGGGCAATGAGCAGTTCTTC. This codes for CASSPGNEQFF.

This sequence joins TRBV11-2 and TRBJ2-7, with 9 bases lining up with TRBD1. Per the germline V gene, CDR1 is SGHAT and CDR2 is FQNNGV. V lost 4 bases and J lost 1; bases outside the gene matches: 5. There are 15 residues in the CDR3. CDR3: CASSSGTGLSYEQYF. CDR3 DNA: TGTGCCAGCAGCTCCGGGACAGGGTTATCCTACGAGCAGTACTTC.

V usage is TRBV28 and J usage is TRBJ1-1, with D maybe TRBD1 (5 bases). This CDR3 is 14 amino acids long. Germline V gives CDR1 MDHEN, CDR2 SYDVKM. V shed 6 bases and J shed 1 base, with 12 bases lying between them. The CDR3 protein is CASRLGGSNTEAFF. The DNA for the CDR3 is TGTGCCAGCAGGCTGGGGGGGTCGAACACTGAAGCTTTCTTT.